These T cell receptor beta chains were read from a single sample in a study of CD8 T cells in ankylosing spondylitis. TCRdb reprocessed the 5' RACE reads with MiXCR, giving one entry per CDR3 protein. The sample consists of roughly 670,000 distinct CDR3 sequences, under 20% of them appearing once. The material sequenced was blood, either unsorted or a sorted T cell fraction (not recorded which). Receptors were obtained from a male donor with ankylosing spondylitis. Each CDR3 is given with its conserved first and last residue. Fields, in order: clone size, D gene, J gene, V gene, CDR3 protein, CDR3 DNA. A D gene is named only where the DNA matches it firmly. Clone size is given for some rows only: seen once, a few or many times, or a class if the clone is expanded.

>-|TRBD2|TRBJ2-5|TRBV6-1
CASNDPGGGETQYF
TGTGCCAGCAACGATCCGGGGGGTGGGGAGACCCAGTACTTC
>-|-|TRBJ2-2|TRBV5-1
CASSLSGWGGDTGELFF
TGCGCCAGCAGCTTGTCGGGTTGGGGAGGAGACACCGGGGAGCTGTTTTTT
>few|TRBD1|TRBJ2-3|TRBV2
CASSGRDRVFLEEYGPSTDTQYF
TGTGCCAGCAGTGGCCGGGACAGGGTTTTCCTCGAAGAGTATGGTCCTAGCACAGATACGCAGTATTTT
>many|TRBD1|TRBJ1-1|TRBV29-1
CSILPGQGILDTEAFF
TGCAGCATATTACCGGGACAGGGGATTTTGGACACTGAAGCTTTCTTT
>-|-|TRBJ1-1|TRBV3-1
CASSQVGSTGAFF
TGTGCCAGCAGCCAAGTCGGATCTACTGGGGCTTTCTTT
>many|-|TRBJ2-3|TRBV29-1
CSVMKGPRDTQYF
TGCAGCGTAATGAAAGGGCCGAGAGATACGCAGTATTTT
>-|-|TRBJ2-5|TRBV5-1
CASTQSQETQYF
TGCGCCAGCACCCAGAGCCAAGAGACCCAGTACTTC
>-|TRBD2|TRBJ2-1|TRBV20-1
CSANGLAGGYNEQFF
TGCAGTGCTAACGGACTAGCGGGGGGCTACAATGAGCAGTTCTTC
>few|TRBD1|TRBJ1-5|TRBV29-1
CSVTTGANNQPQHF
TGCAGCGTAACAACAGGGGCAAACAATCAGCCCCAGCATTTT
>few|-|TRBJ1-2|TRBV29-1
CSVEGQAYGYTF
TGCAGCGTTGAAGGACAAGCCTATGGCTACACCTTC
>few|TRBD2|TRBJ2-1|TRBV12-3/TRBV12-4
CASSGLAPTYNEQFF
TGTGCCAGCAGTGGACTAGCTCCCACCTACAATGAGCAGTTCTTC
>-|TRBD2|TRBJ2-3|TRBV6-2/TRBV6-3
CASSYRRERTQYF
TGTGCCAGCAGTTACAGGCGGGAGCGGACCCAGTATTTT
>-|-|TRBJ2-2|TRBV29-1
CSVSLSSNTGELFF
TGCAGCGTTAGTCTGAGTTCAAACACCGGGGAGCTGTTTTTT
>-|-|TRBJ1-4|TRBV5-1
CASSSGVSTNEKLFF
TGCGCCAGCAGCTCCGGGGTGTCAACTAATGAAAAACTGTTTTTT
>few|-|TRBJ2-4|TRBV6-5
CASSYKRVAKNIQYF
TGTGCCAGCAGTTACAAAAGGGTGGCCAAAAACATTCAGTACTTC
>few|-|TRBJ1-1|TRBV5-1
CASSSDPDSRNTEAFF
TGCGCCAGCAGCTCGGACCCGGACAGTCGGAACACTGAAGCTTTCTTT
>-|-|TRBJ2-1|TRBV27
CASSLRGGGSPYNEQFF
TGTGCCAGCAGTTTGCGAGGGGGCGGGAGCCCCTACAATGAGCAGTTCTTC
>-|TRBD2|TRBJ2-5|TRBV11-3
CASSAGLAGAKETQYF
TGTGCCAGCAGCGCCGGACTAGCGGGGGCCAAAGAGACCCAGTACTTC
>few|TRBD1|TRBJ1-4|TRBV12-3/TRBV12-4
CASSFGTGTLFF
TGTGCCAGCAGTTTCGGGACAGGGACCCTGTTTTTT
>-|TRBD1|TRBJ2-3|TRBV12-3/TRBV12-4
CASRIRDRGEDTQYF
TGTGCCAGCAGAATCCGGGACAGGGGAGAGGATACGCAGTATTTT
>many|-|TRBJ2-7|TRBV20-1
CSAGYQGTEQYF
TGCAGTGCTGGATACCAGGGTACCGAGCAGTACTTC
>-|-|TRBJ2-2|TRBV15
CATSRDTRSTGELFF
TGTGCCACCAGCAGAGATACGAGGAGCACCGGGGAGCTGTTTTTT
>-|-|TRBJ2-2|TRBV7-6
CASSSTRGEEVTGELFF
TGTGCCAGCAGCTCGACCCGAGGGGAGGAGGTCACCGGGGAGCTGTTTTTT
>many|-|TRBJ2-1|TRBV29-1
CSVARQGYNEQFF
TGCAGCGTGGCCCGGCAGGGCTACAATGAGCAGTTCTTC
>-|-|TRBJ2-3|TRBV12-5
CASGLGQESDTQYF
TGTGCTAGTGGTTTAGGGCAAGAGTCGGATACGCAGTATTTT
>few|-|TRBJ2-1|TRBV13
CASTAFGGEQFF
TGTGCCAGCACCGCCTTTGGGGGTGAGCAGTTCTTC
>few|TRBD1|TRBJ2-3|TRBV20-1
CSVVPGQGIDTQYF
TGCAGTGTAGTACCGGGACAGGGAATCGATACGCAGTATTTT
>-|TRBD1|TRBJ1-2|TRBV12-3/TRBV12-4
CASSADRVGYTF
TGTGCCAGCAGTGCCGACAGGGTAGGCTACACCTTC
>-|TRBD1|TRBJ1-5|TRBV20-1
CSATPSLGGSNNQPQHF
TGCAGTGCTACACCGAGTTTAGGGGGCAGTAACAATCAGCCCCAGCATTTT